A selection of T cell receptor beta chains follows, all from one sample in a study of T cell repertoires in cytomegalovirus infection. These receptors have no identified antigens. TCRdb passed the reads through MiXCR, listing each CDR3 protein once. The data show 680,000 or so distinct CDR3 sequences, around 30% seen once. The input for sequencing was cultured PBMCs, taken from culture after CMV antigen stimulation. The receptors derive from a human donor in good health (CMV status not recorded). Some clones in this sample may be carry-over from other donors' samples. The CDR3 runs from the conserved cysteine through the conserved F or W.

CDR3 | V | length | J
CASSPINQPQHF | TRBV19 | 12 | TRBJ1-5
CASSLGGRGLLAHLYEQYF | TRBV11-2 | 19 | TRBJ2-7
CASSFSTGGGMGNQPQHF | TRBV7-8 | 18 | TRBJ1-5
CSAGDRGYLKPQHF | TRBV20-1 | 14 | TRBJ1-5
CASSQSGTNSPLHF | TRBV4-3 | 14 | TRBJ1-6
CSAGPQPQHF | TRBV20-1 | 10 | TRBJ1-5
CASSEPAGGPIEQFF | TRBV25-1 | 15 | TRBJ2-1
CASSQDGWGYEQYF | TRBV4-3 | 14 | TRBJ2-7
CASSLVASGSVDEQYF | TRBV5-1 | 16 | TRBJ2-7
CASSIAGQGNSPLHF | TRBV19 | 15 | TRBJ1-6
CASSALDATNEKLFF | TRBV6-1 | 15 | TRBJ1-4
CARLESQYF | TRBV7-2 | 9 | TRBJ2-5
CASSLVAARTIYF | TRBV7-4 | 13 | TRBJ1-3
CASSRPWQGYNEQFF | TRBV7-2 | 15 | TRBJ2-1
CSARDRAGERSYNEQFF | TRBV20-1 | 17 | TRBJ2-1
CASSLGQEPSPSGNTIYF | TRBV7-4 | 18 | TRBJ1-3
CASSATSLSYNEQFF | TRBV5-4 | 15 | TRBJ2-1
CASRTSPGRDTQYF | TRBV2 | 14 | TRBJ2-3
CASSLEGTENTEAFF | TRBV12-3/TRBV12-4 | 15 | TRBJ1-1
CASSYETSGRWGNEQYF | TRBV5-1 | 17 | TRBJ2-7
CASSPGRTQYF | TRBV7-9 | 11 | TRBJ2-5
CASSRQGAHTGELFF | TRBV2 | 15 | TRBJ2-2
CSARDHRRNYGYTF | TRBV20-1 | 14 | TRBJ1-2
CASSGGVGTSGNIIHNEQFF | TRBV11-2 | 20 | TRBJ2-1
CASSSYRTSVAYEQYF | TRBV11-2 | 16 | TRBJ2-7
CASSSLGQGVNEQFF | TRBV28 | 15 | TRBJ2-1
CASSYSGPGLMNTEAFF | TRBV6-5 | 17 | TRBJ1-1
CASTPQVPLGEQYF | TRBV12-3/TRBV12-4 | 14 | TRBJ2-7
CSARPLRGGPPYEQYF | TRBV20-1 | 16 | TRBJ2-7
CASSIKPDTQYF | TRBV19 | 12 | TRBJ2-3
CASSNHRDTYYEQYF | TRBV7-9 | 15 | TRBJ2-7
CASSLEVTAEAFF | TRBV7-9 | 13 | TRBJ1-1
CSARFPGLKNIQYF | TRBV20-1 | 14 | TRBJ2-4
CASSEAGSDYGYTF | TRBV2 | 14 | TRBJ1-2
CASSQTGGWETQYF | TRBV4-1 | 14 | TRBJ2-5
CSVAEADTQYF | TRBV29-1 | 11 | TRBJ2-3
CASSPSGPGPQHF | TRBV11-2 | 13 | TRBJ1-5
CASSQDPGMDVGQFF | TRBV4-1 | 15 | TRBJ2-1
CASSLGIRNPQHF | TRBV7-9 | 13 | TRBJ1-5
CASSKGGASGELFF | TRBV6-1 | 14 | TRBJ2-2
CASTPGQVNQPQHF | TRBV12-3/TRBV12-4 | 14 | TRBJ1-5
CASSVWTQNTEAFF | TRBV6-6 | 14 | TRBJ1-1
CATSRGGRSMNTEAFF | TRBV15 | 16 | TRBJ1-1
CASSPHGGNQPQHF | TRBV11-2 | 14 | TRBJ1-5
CASSYLLAGVQETQYF | TRBV5-1 | 16 | TRBJ2-5
CASSDRTGGAYEQYF | TRBV7-9 | 15 | TRBJ2-7
CATSEGRFVRRTTDTQYF | TRBV15 | 18 | TRBJ2-3
CASSLSEMNTEAFF | TRBV7-9 | 14 | TRBJ1-1
CATSDADGSTSYNEQFF | TRBV24-1 | 17 | TRBJ2-1
CASSTPRGFAYNEQFF | TRBV19 | 16 | TRBJ2-1
CSAREAGQANTGELFF | TRBV20-1 | 16 | TRBJ2-2
CASSRNRGGGTPYEQYF | TRBV11-2 | 17 | TRBJ2-7
CATKEQGGDGELFF | TRBV15 | 14 | TRBJ2-2